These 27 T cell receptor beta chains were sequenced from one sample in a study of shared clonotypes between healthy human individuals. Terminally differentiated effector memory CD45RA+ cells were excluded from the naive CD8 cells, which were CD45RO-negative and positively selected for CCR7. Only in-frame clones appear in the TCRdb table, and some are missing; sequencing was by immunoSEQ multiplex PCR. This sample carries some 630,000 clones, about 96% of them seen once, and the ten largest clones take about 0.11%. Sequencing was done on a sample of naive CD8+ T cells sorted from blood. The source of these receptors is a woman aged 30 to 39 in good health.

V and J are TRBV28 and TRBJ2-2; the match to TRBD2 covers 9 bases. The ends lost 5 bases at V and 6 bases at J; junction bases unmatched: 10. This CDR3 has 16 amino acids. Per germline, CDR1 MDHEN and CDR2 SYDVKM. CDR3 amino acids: CASSERTSVNSGELFF. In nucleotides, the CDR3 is TGTGCCAGCAGTGAACGGACTAGCGTAAACTCCGGGGAGCTGTTTTTT.

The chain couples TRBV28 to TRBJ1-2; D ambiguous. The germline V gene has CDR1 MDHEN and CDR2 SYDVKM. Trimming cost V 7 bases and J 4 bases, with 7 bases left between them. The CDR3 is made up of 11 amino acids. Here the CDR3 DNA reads TGTGCCAGCACAGGCGCCTATGGCTACACCTTC. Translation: CASTGAYGYTF.

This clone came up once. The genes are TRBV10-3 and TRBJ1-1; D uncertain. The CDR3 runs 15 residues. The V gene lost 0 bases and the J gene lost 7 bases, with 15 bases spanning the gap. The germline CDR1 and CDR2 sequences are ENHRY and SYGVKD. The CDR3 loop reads CAISESLADPGEAFF. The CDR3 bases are TGTGCCATCAGTGAGTCCTTGGCGGATCCCGGTGAAGCTTTCTTT.

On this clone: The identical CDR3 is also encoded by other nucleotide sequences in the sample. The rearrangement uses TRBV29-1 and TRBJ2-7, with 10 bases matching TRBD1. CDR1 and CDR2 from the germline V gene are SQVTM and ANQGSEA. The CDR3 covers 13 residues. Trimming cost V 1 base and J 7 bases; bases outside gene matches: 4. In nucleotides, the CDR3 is TGCAGCGTTGAAGGACAGGGGGCAGGGGAGCAGTACTTC. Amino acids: CSVEGQGAGEQYF.

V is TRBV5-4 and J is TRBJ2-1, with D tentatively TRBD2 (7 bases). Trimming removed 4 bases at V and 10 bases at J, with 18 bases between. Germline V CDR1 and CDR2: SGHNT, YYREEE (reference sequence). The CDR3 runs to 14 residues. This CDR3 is CASSPGDLSGEQFF. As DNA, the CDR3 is TGTGCCAGCAGCCCAGGGGATCTTAGCGGGGAGCAGTTCTTC.

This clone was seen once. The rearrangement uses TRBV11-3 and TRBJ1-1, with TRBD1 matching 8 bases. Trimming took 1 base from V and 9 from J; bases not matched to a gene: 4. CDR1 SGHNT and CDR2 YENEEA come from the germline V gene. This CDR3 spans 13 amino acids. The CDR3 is CASSLVRQGKAFF. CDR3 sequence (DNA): TGTGCCAGCAGCTTAGTGAGACAGGGGAAAGCTTTCTTT.

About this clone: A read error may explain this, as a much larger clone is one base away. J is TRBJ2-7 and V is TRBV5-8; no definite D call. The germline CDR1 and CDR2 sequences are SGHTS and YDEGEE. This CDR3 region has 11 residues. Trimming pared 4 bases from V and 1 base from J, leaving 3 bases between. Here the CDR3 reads CASSASYEQYF. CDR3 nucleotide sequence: TGTGCCAGCAGCGCGTCCTACGAGCAGTACTTC.

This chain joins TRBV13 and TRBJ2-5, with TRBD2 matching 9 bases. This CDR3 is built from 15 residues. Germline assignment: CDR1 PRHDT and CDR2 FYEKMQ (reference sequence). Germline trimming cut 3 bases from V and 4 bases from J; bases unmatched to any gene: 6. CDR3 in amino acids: CASSLGGLATETQYF. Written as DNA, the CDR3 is TGTGCCAGCAGCTTGGGGGGACTAGCAACAGAGACCCAGTACTTC.

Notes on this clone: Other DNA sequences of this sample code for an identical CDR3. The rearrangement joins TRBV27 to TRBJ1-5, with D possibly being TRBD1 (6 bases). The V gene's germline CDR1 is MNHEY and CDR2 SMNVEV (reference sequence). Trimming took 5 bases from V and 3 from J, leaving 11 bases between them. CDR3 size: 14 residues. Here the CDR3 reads CASSLDRYNQPQHF. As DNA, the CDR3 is TGTGCCAGCAGTCTTGACAGGTACAATCAGCCCCAGCATTTT.

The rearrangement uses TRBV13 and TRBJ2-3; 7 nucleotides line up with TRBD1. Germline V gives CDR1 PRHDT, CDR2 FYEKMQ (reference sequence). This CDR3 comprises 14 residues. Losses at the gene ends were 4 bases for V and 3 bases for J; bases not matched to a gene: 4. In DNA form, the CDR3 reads TGTGCCAGCAGCTCCACAGGGGTAACAGATACGCAGTATTTT. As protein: CASSSTGVTDTQYF.

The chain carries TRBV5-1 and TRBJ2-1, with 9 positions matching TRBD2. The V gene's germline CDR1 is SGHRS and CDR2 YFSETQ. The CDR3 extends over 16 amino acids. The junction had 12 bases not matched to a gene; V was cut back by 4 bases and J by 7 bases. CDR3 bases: TGCGCCAGCAGCCCCCGCGTCGCGGGAGGGCCTAATGAGCAGTTCTTC. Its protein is CASSPRVAGGPNEQFF.

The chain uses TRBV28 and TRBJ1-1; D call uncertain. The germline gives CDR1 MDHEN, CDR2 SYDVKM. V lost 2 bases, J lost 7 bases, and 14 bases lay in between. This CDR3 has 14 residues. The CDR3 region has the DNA TGTGCCAGCAGTTTAAGGGTTCCCCACCTTGAAGCTTTCTTT. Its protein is CASSLRVPHLEAFF. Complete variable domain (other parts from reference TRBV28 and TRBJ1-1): DVKVTQSSRYLVKRTGEKVFLECVQDMDHENMFWYRQDPGLGLRLIYFSYDVKMKEKGDIPEGYSVSREKKERFSLILESASTNQTSMYLCASSLRVPHLEAFFGQGTRLTVV.

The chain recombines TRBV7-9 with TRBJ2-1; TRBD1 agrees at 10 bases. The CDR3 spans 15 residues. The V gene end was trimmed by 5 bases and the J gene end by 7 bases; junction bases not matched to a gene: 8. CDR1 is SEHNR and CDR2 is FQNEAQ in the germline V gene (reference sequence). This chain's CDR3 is CASSNRDRGENEQFF. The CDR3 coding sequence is TGTGCCAGCAGCAACCGGGACAGGGGTGAAAATGAGCAGTTCTTC.

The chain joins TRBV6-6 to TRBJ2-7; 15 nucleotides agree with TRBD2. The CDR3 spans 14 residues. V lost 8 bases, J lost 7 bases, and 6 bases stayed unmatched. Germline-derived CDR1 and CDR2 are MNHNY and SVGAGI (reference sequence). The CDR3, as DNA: TGTGCCAGCCACATGGGGACTAGCGGGAGGGAGCAGTACTTC. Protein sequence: CASHMGTSGREQYF.

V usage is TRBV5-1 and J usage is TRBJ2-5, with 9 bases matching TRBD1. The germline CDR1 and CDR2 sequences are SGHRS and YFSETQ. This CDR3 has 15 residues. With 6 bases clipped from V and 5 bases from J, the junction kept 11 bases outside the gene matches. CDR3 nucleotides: TGCGCCAGCACACTAATGGGACAGGGTTCTGAGACCCAGTACTTC. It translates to CASTLMGQGSETQYF.

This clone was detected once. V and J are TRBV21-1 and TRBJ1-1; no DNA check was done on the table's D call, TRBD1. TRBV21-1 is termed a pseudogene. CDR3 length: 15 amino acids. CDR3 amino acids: CASSKGDRVNTEAFF. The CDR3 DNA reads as TGTGCCAGCAGCAAGGGGGACAGGGTTAACACTGAAGCTTTCTTT.

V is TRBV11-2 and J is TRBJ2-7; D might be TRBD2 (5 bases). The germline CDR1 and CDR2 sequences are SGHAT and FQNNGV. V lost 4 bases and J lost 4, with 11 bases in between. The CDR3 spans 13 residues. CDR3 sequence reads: CASSYRGIYEQYF. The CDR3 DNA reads TGTGCCAGCAGCTATCGGGGTATTTACGAGCAGTACTTC. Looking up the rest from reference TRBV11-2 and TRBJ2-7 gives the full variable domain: EAGVAQSPRYKIIEKRQSVAFWCNPISGHATLYWYQQILGQGPKLLIQFQNNGVVDDSQLPKDRFSAERLKGVDSTLKIQPAKLEDSAVYLCASSYRGIYEQYFGPGTRLTVT.

The CDR3 here is CASSQDFGRIYEQYF. CDR3 bases: TGCGCCAGCAGCCAAGATTTCGGCAGGATATACGAGCAGTACTTC. The gene calls are TRBV4-1 and TRBJ2-5; D remains ambiguous. The J call is doubtful: the DNA matches TRBJ2-7 better. In germline, CDR1 is MGHRA, CDR2 YSYEKL. The CDR3 extends over 15 amino acids.

The CDR3 DNA reads TGTGCCAGCAGTTTAGTCGTGTCCGGGAGGGAAATGAACACTGAAGCTTTCTTT. It specifies CASSLVVSGREMNTEAFF. The chain carries TRBV28 and TRBJ1-1; D gene unclear. This CDR3 comprises 18 residues. CDR1 is MDHEN and CDR2 is SYDVKM in the germline V gene. Trimming stripped 2 bases from V and 0 bases from J, with 19 bases between. Full variable domain (outside the CDR3, taken from reference TRBV28 and TRBJ1-1): DVKVTQSSRYLVKRTGEKVFLECVQDMDHENMFWYRQDPGLGLRLIYFSYDVKMKEKGDIPEGYSVSREKKERFSLILESASTNQTSMYLCASSLVVSGREMNTEAFFGQGTRLTVV.

In nucleotides, the CDR3 is TGTGCCAGCAGTTCAACGGTAGACTCCTACGAGCAGTACTTC. Translating it yields CASSSTVDSYEQYF. The chain combines TRBV27 with TRBJ2-7, with D hard to call. Trimming pared 4 bases from V and 0 bases from J, leaving 10 bases between. Germline V gene data show CDR1 as MNHEY and CDR2 as SMNVEV (reference sequence). The CDR3 runs 14 residues.

The CDR3 DNA reads TGTGCCAGCAGCCTGGGACTAGCGGGGGATGAGCAGTTCTTC. Translated, it gives CASSLGLAGDEQFF. The J gene is TRBJ2-1, the V gene TRBV13, with 14 bases matching TRBD2. Germline loops: CDR1 PRHDT, CDR2 FYEKMQ (reference sequence). The CDR3 spans 14 residues. V gave up 5 bases and J gave up 8 bases; unmatched junction bases: 2.

CDR3 nucleotide sequence: TGTGCCAGCAGTCCTACTCCGGGCCCTAAAGATGAGCAGTTCTTC. This translates into CASSPTPGPKDEQFF. The chain combines TRBV28 with TRBJ2-1; no clear D. Trimming took off 5 bases at V and 8 bases at J, with 19 bases between the two ends. Germline CDR1 is MDHEN and CDR2 is SYDVKM. CDR3 length: 15 amino acids.

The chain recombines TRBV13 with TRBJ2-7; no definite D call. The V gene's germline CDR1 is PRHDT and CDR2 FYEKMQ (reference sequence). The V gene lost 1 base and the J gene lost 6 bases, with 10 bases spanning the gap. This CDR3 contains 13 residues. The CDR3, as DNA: TGTGCCAGCAGCTTAGAGTCAGCTCCCGAGCAGTACTTC. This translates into CASSLESAPEQYF.

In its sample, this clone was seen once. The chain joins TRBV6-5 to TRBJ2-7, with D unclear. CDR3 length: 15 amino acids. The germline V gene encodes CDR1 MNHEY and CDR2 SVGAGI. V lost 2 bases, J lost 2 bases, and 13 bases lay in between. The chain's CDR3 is CASSYDERPTYEQYF. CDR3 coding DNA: TGTGCCAGCAGTTACGACGAGCGCCCGACCTACGAGCAGTACTTC.

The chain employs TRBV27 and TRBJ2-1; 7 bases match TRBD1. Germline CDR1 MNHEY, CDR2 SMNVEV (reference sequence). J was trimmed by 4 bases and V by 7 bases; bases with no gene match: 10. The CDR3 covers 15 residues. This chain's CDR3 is CASTPPGQFYNEQFF. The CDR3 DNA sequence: TGTGCCAGCACGCCGCCGGGACAGTTTTACAATGAGCAGTTCTTC.

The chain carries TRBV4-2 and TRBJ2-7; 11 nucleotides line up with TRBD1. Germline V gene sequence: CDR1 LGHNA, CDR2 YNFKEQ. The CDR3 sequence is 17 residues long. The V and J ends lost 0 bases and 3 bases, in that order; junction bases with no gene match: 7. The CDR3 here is CASSQETLGQGGYEQYF. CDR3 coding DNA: TGTGCCAGCAGCCAAGAAACCCTGGGACAGGGGGGCTACGAGCAGTACTTC.

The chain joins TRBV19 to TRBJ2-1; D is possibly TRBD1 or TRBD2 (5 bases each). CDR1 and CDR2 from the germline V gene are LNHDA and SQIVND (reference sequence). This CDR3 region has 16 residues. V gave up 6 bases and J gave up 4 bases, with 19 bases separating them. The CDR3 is CASSPRRDLPYNEQFF. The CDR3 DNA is TGTGCCAGTAGCCCTAGAAGGGACCTCCCGTACAATGAGCAGTTCTTC. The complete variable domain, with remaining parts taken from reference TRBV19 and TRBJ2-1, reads DGGITQSPKYLFRKEGQNVTLSCEQNLNHDAMYWYRQDPGQGLRLIYYSQIVNDFQKGDIAEGYSVSREKKESFPLTVTSAQKNPTAFYLCASSPRRDLPYNEQFFGPGTRLTVL.